What follows is one T cell receptor beta chain and its context. This receptor's antigen is unknown. Per-base quality was not reported, and no clone a single base away is much larger than it. Donors formed part of the validation cohort, which comprised some 120 subjects and was distinct from the first cohort of 690 or so subjects. The sample originates from a study of cytomegalovirus exposure and HLA in healthy donors (dated by TCRdb to about 2017). About the full investigation: According to a later analysis, one platform produced both the roughly 120 validation repertoires and the 700 or so repertoires of the first cohort. The study aimed to test whether signatures of past pathogen exposure could be identified by cataloging public T cell receptors. In addition to the first cohort of 666 subjects, a separate validation cohort of approximately 130 different subjects was used. The study combined high-throughput TCR immunosequencing, statistical association of individual TCRs with disease status, and machine learning to predict cytomegalovirus infection status.

Paper-wide results and their limitations: Three of the identified cytomegalovirus-associated TCR beta chains were confirmed in vitro to be specific for cytomegalovirus antigens. The study gave a list of under 200 TCR beta chains associated with cytomegalovirus. A later analysis found that TCRs clustered in the first cohort also tended to co-occur in the 130 or so validation repertoires, with 94% of cluster scores above 0. The authors suggested that the approach could potentially be extended to other disease states and immunological phenotypes. A later analysis lacked HLA typing for the validation cohort, so it scored co-occurrence in that cohort across all 120 or so repertoires. While some public TCRs were present in many individuals, most TCR sequences turned up only very rarely across donors. Cytomegalovirus status was reported to be diagnosed by the classifier with high specificity and sensitivity in both the original and validation cohorts.

The library was obtained by the immunoSEQ multiplex PCR assay. Concerning the study's data processing: A statistical classification framework was built for diagnosing cytomegalovirus status from the catalog of TCR beta chain sequences. TCRdb re-hosts the immuneACCESS table, in-frame sequences only. Its copies lack some clones; in the studies checked, an unresolved V gene accounts for under half of them, and the cause for the rest is not known. That table is the source of V, J and clone size, and D and trimming were worked out from the DNA. Present in this sample are under 200,000 clones, roughly nine tenths of which were seen just once. Together, the top ten hold around 6% of the sample. There are 10 amino acids in the CDR3, from cysteine to phenylalanine inclusive. Here the CDR3 DNA is all that survives: 30 bases in frame from base 1. V is pared back by 7 bases and J by 14 bases, with 14 bases lying between the germline termini. The germline V gene gives CDR1 as SQVTM and CDR2 as ANQGSEA.

The source is a woman younger than 45 in good health and CMV-seronegative. The chain uses TRBV29-1 and TRBJ1-4, with the D gene uncertain. The material sequenced was PBMCs. The DNA reads TGCAGCGCAAATGACGGAGGTCTGTTTTTT. It translates as CSANDGGLFF.